A selection of T cell receptor beta chains follows, all from one sample in a study of beta chain features in type 1 diabetes. Data came from immunoSEQ multiplex PCR; TCRdb stores just in-frame clones and leaves some out. The sample holds approximately 150,000 clones, approximately 8.4% seen once. Sequenced material: central memory CD4+ T cells from blood. The receptors were gathered from a woman aged 18-35 years in good health. The CDR3 runs from the conserved cysteine through the conserved F or W. The D gene is left open where the match is weak. Some rows mark clone size as missing; the rest say once, few, many or name a class of expanded clone.

TRBV27	NA	13	TRBJ2-7	NA	CASSLSKGVEQYF	TGTGCCAGCAGTTTATCGAAAGGGGTCGAGCAGTACTTC
TRBV6-5	TRBD1	13	TRBJ2-7	NA	CASSQGDRYEQYF	TGTGCCAGCAGCCAGGGGGATAGGTACGAGCAGTACTTC
TRBV18	TRBD1	16	TRBJ1-4	few	CASSPHPQGSGEKLFF	TGTGCCAGCTCACCTCATCCACAGGGGAGTGGTGAAAAACTGTTTTTT
TRBV30	NA	13	TRBJ1-5	few	CAWSVGRESPQHF	TGTGCCTGGAGTGTAGGCAGGGAAAGCCCCCAGCATTTT
TRBV9	NA	14	TRBJ2-7	few	CASSGDSSWGEQYF	TGTGCCAGCAGCGGAGACAGCTCCTGGGGCGAGCAGTACTTC
TRBV11-2	TRBD2	18	TRBJ2-1	few	CASSLVLAGGGIYNEQFF	TGTGCCAGCAGCTTAGTCCTAGCGGGAGGGGGGATCTACAATGAGCAGTTCTTC
TRBV30	NA	15	TRBJ1-4	NA	CAWSGTGGVGEKLFF	TGTGCCTGGAGTGGAACGGGAGGAGTAGGGGAAAAACTGTTTTTT
TRBV5-6	TRBD2	16	TRBJ2-1	few	CASSLAGLAGYNEQFF	TGTGCCAGCAGCTTGGCCGGTCTAGCGGGGTACAATGAGCAGTTCTTC
TRBV2	NA	14	TRBJ1-5	many	CASVGGALGQPQHF	TGTGCCAGCGTAGGGGGGGCTTTGGGTCAGCCCCAGCATTTT
TRBV5-1	TRBD1	14	TRBJ2-1	NA	CASSRTGGNNEQFF	TGCGCCAGCAGCCGGACAGGGGGAAACAATGAGCAGTTCTTC
TRBV7-3	TRBD2	15	TRBJ2-1	NA	CASSRGLAGGNEQFF	TGTGCCAGCAGCCGCGGACTAGCGGGGGGCAATGAGCAGTTCTTC
TRBV4-1	TRBD1	18	TRBJ2-7	NA	CASSQEGTGGGGSYEQYF	TGCGCCAGCAGCCAAGAGGGTACAGGGGGTGGTGGTTCCTACGAGCAGTACTTC
TRBV30	NA	12	TRBJ1-5	few	CAWSRVSGAQHF	TGTGCCTGGAGTAGGGTCTCAGGGGCCCAGCATTTT
TRBV19	NA	14	TRBJ2-2	few	CASRLQGNTGELFF	TGTGCCAGTAGGCTACAGGGTAACACCGGGGAGCTGTTTTTT
TRBV7-9	TRBD1	16	TRBJ2-2	NA	CASTPVGQGSTGELFF	TGTGCCAGCACCCCGGTGGGACAGGGGTCCACCGGGGAGCTGTTTTTT
TRBV4-3	NA	12	TRBJ1-3	many	CASSQDYRAVYF	TGCGCCAGCAGCCAAGATTACAGGGCGGTATATTTT
TRBV4-1	TRBD1	14	TRBJ1-2	few	CASSQGDRGYGYTF	TGCGCCAGCAGCCAAGGCGACAGGGGCTATGGCTACACCTTC
TRBV9	NA	14	TRBJ2-3	NA	CASSLQVITDTQYF	TGTGCCAGCAGTCTACAGGTGATCACAGATACGCAGTATTTT
TRBV27	TRBD2	14	TRBJ2-1	few	CASSELATSNEQFF	TGTGCCAGCAGTGAACTAGCGACCTCGAATGAGCAGTTCTTC
TRBV20-1	NA	10	TRBJ1-1	many	CSARRDEAFF	TGCAGTGCTAGGAGGGATGAAGCTTTCTTT
TRBV5-1	NA	15	TRBJ2-2	NA	CASSLADREAGELFF	TGCGCCAGCAGCTTGGCCGACAGGGAGGCCGGGGAGCTGTTTTTT
TRBV27	TRBD1	15	TRBJ1-6	NA	CASKATGGINSPLHF	TGTGCCAGCAAAGCGACAGGGGGCATTAATTCACCCCTCCACTTT
TRBV27	NA	14	TRBJ1-5	few	CASSLLQGSQPQHF	TGTGCCAGCAGTTTGTTACAGGGAAGTCAGCCCCAGCATTTT
TRBV5-1	NA	13	TRBJ1-1	NA	CASSEGHEDEAFF	TGCGCCAGCAGCGAGGGACACGAAGATGAAGCTTTCTTT
TRBV5-1	NA	14	TRBJ1-1	NA	CASSERGGNTEAFF	TGCGCCAGCTCGGAGAGGGGGGGGAACACTGAAGCTTTCTTT
TRBV6-5	TRBD1	11	TRBJ1-2	NA	CATRQGYGYTF	TGTGCCACCCGACAGGGCTATGGCTACACCTTC
TRBV4-2	NA	15	TRBJ2-7	NA	CASSQETGPSNEQYF	TGTGCCAGCAGCCAAGAGACAGGTCCCTCGAACGAGCAGTACTTC
TRBV2	TRBD1	14	TRBJ1-2	few	CASSETGSNYGYTF	TGTGCCAGCAGTGAGACAGGGTCTAACTATGGCTACACCTTC
TRBV6-1	NA	16	TRBJ2-6	few	CASSEQGASGANVLTF	TGTGCCAGCAGTGAACAGGGTGCTTCTGGGGCCAACGTCCTGACTTTC
TRBV11-3	TRBD2	17	TRBJ2-2	few	CASSSRTSGTNTGELFF	TGTGCCAGCAGCTCTCGGACTAGCGGGACCAACACCGGGGAGCTGTTTTTT
TRBV29-1	NA	14	TRBJ2-6	few	CSVGTSSGANVLTF	TGCAGCGTCGGCACTAGCTCTGGGGCCAACGTCCTGACTTTC
TRBV5-4	NA	14	TRBJ1-2	NA	CASSQAAGEGGYTF	TGTGCCAGCAGCCAAGCGGCAGGGGAGGGGGGCTACACCTTC
TRBV9	TRBD1	15	TRBJ1-3	NA	CASSAGGAERNTIYF	TGTGCCAGCAGCGCAGGGGGTGCTGAGCGAAACACCATATATTTT
TRBV5-1	NA	16	TRBJ2-7	few	CASSLGSGDGSYEQYF	TGCGCCAGCAGCTTAGGCTCGGGGGACGGGTCCTACGAGCAGTACTTC
TRBV5-6	NA	12	TRBJ2-3	NA	CASSWGHNTQYF	TGTGCCAGCAGCTGGGGGCACAATACGCAGTATTTT
TRBV4-1	NA	16	TRBJ1-4	few	CASSPSKIGQNEKLFF	TGCGCCAGCAGCCCGTCCAAGATTGGGCAGAATGAAAAACTGTTTTTT
TRBV10-3	NA	12	TRBJ1-5	NA	CAISDGNQPQHF	TGTGCCATCAGTGACGGGAATCAGCCCCAGCATTTT
TRBV7-8	NA	14	TRBJ2-7	few	CASSLVASKYEQYF	TGTGCCAGCAGCTTAGTAGCGTCAAAATACGAGCAGTACTTC
TRBV29-1	NA	11	TRBJ1-1	few	CSARENTEAFF	TGCAGCGCTAGAGAAAACACTGAAGCTTTCTTT
TRBV10-1	NA	14	TRBJ2-1	few	CASSESSQLNEQFF	TGCGCCAGCAGTGAGTCTAGTCAATTGAATGAGCAGTTCTTC
TRBV12-5	TRBD2	16	TRBJ2-1	NA	CASGGTSGRTYNEQFF	TGTGCTAGTGGGGGGACTAGCGGGAGGACCTACAATGAGCAGTTCTTC
TRBV18	NA	14	TRBJ2-7	NA	CASSGPGGSYEQYF	TGTGCCAGCTCCGGCCCCGGGGGCTCCTACGAGCAGTACTTC
TRBV7-2	NA	16	TRBJ2-1	NA	CASSPRGLPRLNEQFF	TGTGCCAGCTCCCCACGAGGGCTTCCCCGATTAAATGAGCAGTTCTTC
TRBV11-2	NA	12	TRBJ2-2	NA	CASSHRQRELFF	TGTGCCAGCAGCCACCGACAGAGAGAGCTGTTTTTT